A selection of T cell receptor beta chains follows, all from one sample in a study of shared clonotypes between healthy human individuals. TCRdb's table, derived via immunoSEQ multiplex PCR, lists solely in-frame clones and lacks some. The data show about 2.3 million clones, about nine tenths seen once. The specimen was naive CD4+ T cells from PBMCs. The receptors shown here come from a young man in good health. Some clones in this sample may be carry-over from other donors' samples. CDR3s include the opening cysteine and the closing phenylalanine or tryptophan. The D gene is left open where the match is weak. The size field is filled for only some rows; it gives once, few, many or a size class.

size,V,J,D,CDR3,DNA
-,TRBV11-3,TRBJ2-1,TRBD1,CASSHRQGDRNEQFF,TGTGCCAGCAGCCACCGACAGGGAGATCGCAATGAGCAGTTCTTC
-,TRBV5-1,TRBJ1-1,TRBD1,CASSIGQGVTEAFF,TGCGCCAGCAGCATTGGACAGGGGGTGACTGAAGCTTTCTTT
once,TRBV12-1,TRBJ2-3,-,CASSRPPTGISTDTQYF,TGTGCCAGCAGCCGACCGCCCACAGGGATTAGCACAGATACGCAGTATTTT
few,TRBV5-4,TRBJ1-3,-,CASSLGQAFGNTIYF,TGTGCCAGCAGCTTGGGACAGGCTTTTGGAAACACCATATATTTT
-,TRBV15,TRBJ2-7,TRBD1,CATSEGRSIRDRTYEQYF,TGTGCCACCAGCGAAGGTCGGTCGATCCGGGACAGGACCTACGAGCAGTACTTC
-,TRBV19,TRBJ2-2,TRBD2,CASSSGRFMNTGELFF,TGTGCCAGTTCTAGCGGGAGGTTCATGAACACCGGGGAGCTGTTTTTT
-,TRBV29-1,TRBJ2-7,TRBD2,CSVMGGKNEQYF,TGCAGCGTCATGGGGGGGAAGAACGAGCAGTACTTC
-,TRBV19,TRBJ2-7,-,CASSDRTYEQYF,TGTGCCAGTAGCGACAGAACCTACGAGCAGTACTTC
-,TRBV4-3,TRBJ2-7,TRBD2,CASSQVYTSGRAGYEQYF,TGCGCCAGCAGCCAAGTCTACACTAGCGGGAGGGCCGGGTACGAGCAGTACTTC
once,TRBV14,TRBJ2-7,-,CASSQLGGASSYEQYF,TGTGCCAGCAGCCAACTTGGGGGGGCTAGCTCCTACGAGCAGTACTTC
-,TRBV5-4,TRBJ2-1,TRBD2,CASSPTSGSLVEQFF,TGTGCCAGCAGCCCAACTAGCGGGAGTCTAGTTGAGCAGTTCTTC
few,TRBV7-9,TRBJ2-7,-,CASSLAPESEQYF,TGTGCCAGCAGCTTAGCACCGGAGAGCGAGCAGTACTTC
-,TRBV9,TRBJ1-1,-,CASSVDPSGGTEAFF,TGTGCCAGCAGCGTAGATCCCTCCGGGGGAACTGAAGCTTTCTTT
-,TRBV15,TRBJ2-2,-,CATSIGGELFF,TGTGCCACCAGCATCGGCGGGGAGCTGTTTTTT
few,TRBV7-3,TRBJ2-6,-,CASSRFGDSGANVLTF,TGTGCCAGCAGTCGTTTCGGGGACTCTGGGGCCAACGTCCTGACTTTC
-,TRBV28,TRBJ2-7,TRBD1,CASTGQGASMIYEQYF,TGTGCCAGCACAGGACAGGGGGCGAGCATGATTTACGAGCAGTACTTC
-,TRBV27,TRBJ2-7,-,CASTPRTESYEQYF,TGTGCCAGCACTCCCCGGACAGAGTCCTACGAGCAGTACTTC
-,TRBV5-5,TRBJ1-2,-,CASSLIGSDYGYTF,TGTGCCAGCAGCTTGATAGGATCAGACTATGGCTACACCTTC
-,TRBV5-1,TRBJ2-5,-,CASSLGGTDQETQYF,TGCGCCAGCAGCTTGGGGGGGACGGACCAAGAGACCCAGTACTTC
-,TRBV11-1,TRBJ2-2,-,CASSPRSGSNTGELFF,TGTGCCAGCAGCCCCCGCTCAGGGTCGAACACCGGGGAGCTGTTTTTT
once,TRBV28,TRBJ2-7,-,CASTQAALEQYF,TGTGCCAGCACCCAGGCGGCCCTCGAGCAGTACTTC
-,TRBV4-1,TRBJ1-2,-,CASSQGVSWGAGYTF,TGCGCCAGCAGCCAAGGAGTCTCCTGGGGGGCTGGCTACACCTTC
-,TRBV10-3,TRBJ2-1,TRBD2,CAIRKTSGRAVEQFF,TGTGCCATCAGGAAGACTAGCGGGAGGGCGGTTGAGCAGTTCTTC
-,TRBV2,TRBJ1-1,-,CASSFHPSASTEAFF,TGTGCCAGCAGTTTCCATCCGTCCGCGAGCACTGAAGCTTTCTTT
-,TRBV6-1,TRBJ1-5,-,CASRHGQGHQPQHF,TGTGCCAGCAGACACGGGCAGGGGCATCAGCCCCAGCATTTT
-,TRBV2,TRBJ2-7,-,CASRDGLLDEQYF,TGTGCCAGCCGTGATGGACTATTGGACGAGCAGTACTTC
once,TRBV28,TRBJ2-2,-,CASSFALGDTGELFF,TGTGCCAGCAGTTTTGCCCTTGGGGACACCGGGGAGCTGTTTTTT
-,TRBV18,TRBJ2-6,-,CASSPGSSVLTF,TGTGCCAGCTCACCAGGGAGCTCCGTCCTGACTTTC
-,TRBV18,TRBJ2-2,TRBD1,CASSLRDRGHTGELFF,TGTGCCAGCTCACTCCGGGACAGGGGGCATACCGGGGAGCTGTTTTTT
once,TRBV28,TRBJ2-1,TRBD2,CASRLAGVYNEQFF,TGTGCCAGCAGACTAGCGGGAGTATACAATGAGCAGTTCTTC
-,TRBV11-2,TRBJ2-2,TRBD2,CASSLAGRGRAGELFF,TGTGCCAGCAGTCTAGCGGGGAGGGGAAGGGCCGGGGAGCTGTTTTTT
-,TRBV5-1,TRBJ2-1,-,CASGTHEQFF,TGCGCCAGCGGCACTCATGAGCAGTTCTTC
-,TRBV6-1,TRBJ2-4,-,CASSEEGLAKNIQYF,TGTGCCAGCAGTGAAGAGGGCTTAGCCAAAAACATTCAGTACTTC
-,TRBV14,TRBJ2-1,TRBD1,CASSHRQGQFF,TGTGCCAGCAGCCACCGACAGGGCCAGTTCTTC
-,TRBV15,TRBJ1-2,-,CATSIEGGRGTF,TGTGCCACCAGCATCGAGGGTGGGCGAGGAACCTTC
-,TRBV6-6,TRBJ2-3,-,CASRSQVASTDTQYF,TGTGCCAGCAGATCCCAGGTGGCGAGCACAGATACGCAGTATTTT
-,TRBV15,TRBJ2-1,-,CATSQVGGLFF,TGTGCCACCAGCCAAGTAGGAGGGCTGTTCTTC
-,TRBV5-6,TRBJ1-1,TRBD1,CASSLERGRRTEAFF,TGTGCCAGCAGCTTGGAGAGGGGGCGGAGGACTGAAGCTTTCTTT
once,TRBV7-6,TRBJ2-3,-,CASSTLTGVGTDTQYF,TGTGCCAGCAGCACCCTTACTGGCGTGGGCACAGATACGCAGTATTTT
-,TRBV7-2,TRBJ2-3,-,CASSLPNRADTQYF,TGTGCCAGCAGCTTACCCAACAGGGCAGATACGCAGTATTTT